This T cell receptor (beta chain) was sequenced for a study of glioma-infiltrating T cells after dendritic cell vaccination. Whole-study context: Patients had newly diagnosed or recurrent glioblastoma and received dendritic cell vaccines. Broader study findings: Few patients contributed both blood and tumor specimens.

This clone was observed a handful of times. Its cognate antigen is unknown. The V gene lost 6 bases and the J gene lost 6 bases, with 12 bases spanning the gap. The CDR3 is made up of 13 amino acids. The germline CDR1 and CDR2 sequences are MNHEY and SVGAGI. As to time point: after dendritic cell vaccination, including at tumor progression/relapse. All glioblastoma patients lacked an isocitrate dehydrogenase mutation. TCRB CDR3 was amplified from 2 ug genomic DNA or less. Clones were read by immunoSEQ multiplex PCR, and TCRdb kept only the in-frame ones, dropping some. The sample contains about 46,000 clones, approximately 89% of which appear only once.

The specimen comprised blood, sampled after dendritic cell vaccination. The chain links TRBV6-5 to TRBJ1-5; a weak D match, TRBD1 (5 bases). The TCR sequence derives from a human donor with glioblastoma. CDR3 DNA sequence: TGTGCCAGCAGGGGGGGAGTTTTTCAGCCCCAGCATTTT. It yields the protein CASRGGVFQPQHF.